A single sample is the source of the 9 T cell receptor beta chains below, sequenced in a study of post-analysis software for immune sequencing data. No cognate antigen is known for these TCRs. Study-wide points: Elevated frequency relative to controls characterized roughly five TRBV segments in patients, TRBV5-6, TRBV5-1 and TRBV20-1 among them.

TCR beta cDNA libraries had unique molecular identifiers. TCRdb re-analysed the PCR reads in MiXCR, keeping a single row per CDR3 protein. The sample has more than 500,000 distinct CDR3 sequences, 30% to 40% seen once; the top ten hold under 7%. The sample consisted of blood. All receptors come from a girl between 2 and 17 years old with multiple sclerosis.

V is TRBV27 and J is TRBJ2-7; the D is unclear. The germline CDR1 and CDR2 sequences are MNHEY and SMNVEV (reference sequence). Trimming stripped 4 bases from V and 3 bases from J, with 10 bases between. CDR3 size: 13 residues. CDR3 amino acids: CASSYDTHYEQYF. The CDR3 nucleotides are TGTGCCAGCAGTTACGACACCCACTACGAGCAGTACTTC.

The rearrangement links TRBV10-1 to TRBJ2-3; 8 positions agree with TRBD2. This CDR3 contains 19 residues. From germline, CDR1 is WNHNN and CDR2 SYGVQD (reference sequence). J lost 0 bases, V lost 3 bases, and 14 bases had no gene match. The CDR3 loop is CASSDLGLAGTTSTDTQYF. DNA of the CDR3: TGCGCCAGCAGTGACCTGGGCCTAGCGGGCACTACTAGCACAGATACGCAGTATTTT.

The chain recombines TRBV25-1 with TRBJ1-2; maybe TRBD1 (6 bases). Germline V gives CDR1 MGHDK, CDR2 SYGVNS. Between the trimmed V and J ends, which lost 4 bases and 0 bases, there was a span of 18 bases. The length of the CDR3 is 17 residues. The CDR3 DNA sequence: TGTGCCAGCAGTGGGGGCTCTAGGGGGGGAGCTAACTATGGCTACACCTTC. The encoded protein is CASSGGSRGGANYGYTF.

This clonotype turned up a few times. The gene calls are TRBV28 and TRBJ1-5, with D perhaps TRBD1 (5 bases). Germline loops: CDR1 MDHEN, CDR2 SYDVKM. The CDR3 contains 15 residues. Trimming took off 6 bases at V and 6 bases at J, with 18 bases between the two ends. The CDR3 sequence is CASSPGTGNTQPQHF. The CDR3 DNA sequence: TGTGCCAGCAGCCCAGGGACGGGGAATACTCAGCCCCAGCATTTT.

The chain combines TRBV20-1 with TRBJ1-4; D uncertain. Trimming took off 2 bases at V and 8 bases at J, with 12 bases between the two ends. Germline V gene sequence: CDR1 DFQATT, CDR2 SNEGSKA (reference sequence). This CDR3 is built from 13 residues. The CDR3 DNA follows: TGCAGTGCTAGATCCGGGGTTCAAGAAAAACTGTTTTTT. Translating it yields CSARSGVQEKLFF.

J is TRBJ2-3 and V is TRBV27; 14 bases are a match to TRBD2. The CDR3 totals 17 residues. In germline, CDR1 is MNHEY, CDR2 SMNVEV (reference sequence). After removal of 5 bases from V and 4 bases from J, the junction contained 8 bases not matched to a gene. The CDR3 region is CASSKTSGGAGADTQYF. The CDR3 DNA reads as TGTGCCAGCAGTAAGACTAGCGGGGGGGCCGGGGCAGATACGCAGTATTTT.

This clonotype was picked up many times. This chain joins TRBV20-1 and TRBJ2-7; tentative D call: TRBD2 (5 bases). The V gene lost 0 bases and the J gene lost 2 bases, with 14 bases spanning the gap. The CDR3 runs to 15 residues. Germline CDR1 is DFQATT and CDR2 is SNEGSKA (reference sequence). The DNA for the CDR3 is TGCAGTGCTAGAGAGGTCGGAGGCCCTACCTACGAGCAGTACTTC. Protein product: CSAREVGGPTYEQYF.

This clonotype was picked up many times. The chain carries TRBV4-1 and TRBJ2-1, with TRBD2 matching over 7 bases. Germline V CDR1 and CDR2: MGHRA, YSYEKL. Trimming removed 7 bases from V and 0 bases from J; junction bases left unmatched: 9. The CDR3 is 16 residues long. CDR3 region: CASTPGWGGSYNEQFF. Here the CDR3 DNA reads TGCGCCAGCACCCCAGGGTGGGGGGGCTCCTACAATGAGCAGTTCTTC.

In its sample, this clonotype was seen a few times. This chain uses TRBV29-1 with TRBJ2-3; weak D call: TRBD1 (6 bases). V shed 0 bases and J shed 4 bases, with 14 bases lying between them. CDR3 length: 15 residues. CDR1 and CDR2 from the germline V gene are SQVTM and ANQGSEA. The CDR3 DNA reads TGCAGCGTTGAAGACAACAGGGATGATTCAGATACGCAGTATTTT. Translated, it gives CSVEDNRDDSDTQYF.